This record looks at one TCR beta chain sequence and its context. These data come from a study of blood T cell repertoires in COVID-19. V dropped 7 bases and J dropped 4 bases, with 12 bases sitting between them. Germline V CDR1 and CDR2: SNHLY, FYNNEI. The CDR3 has 13 residues. Profiling relied on immunoSEQ multiplex PCR, and the TCRdb table lists in-frame clones only, not all of them. This table holds fewer than 150,000 clones, around 85% found once. Material for sequencing was peripheral blood. This TCR derives from a human donor in a cohort sampled during active COVID-19. The rearrangement links TRBV2 to TRBJ2-3; perhaps TRBD1 as D (6 bases). CDR3 in amino acids: CASNQGQPDTQYF. The CDR3 DNA reads TGTGCCAGCAACCAGGGACAACCAGATACGCAGTATTTT.